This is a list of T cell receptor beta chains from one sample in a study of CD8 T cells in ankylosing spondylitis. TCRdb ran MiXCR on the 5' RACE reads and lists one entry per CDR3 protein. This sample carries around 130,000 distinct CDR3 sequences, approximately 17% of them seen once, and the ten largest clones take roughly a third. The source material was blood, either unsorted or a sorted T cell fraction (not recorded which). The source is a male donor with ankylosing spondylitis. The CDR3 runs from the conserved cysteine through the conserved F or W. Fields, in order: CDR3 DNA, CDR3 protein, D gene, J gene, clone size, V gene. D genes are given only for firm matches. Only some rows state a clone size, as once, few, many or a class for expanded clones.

CDR3 DNA: TGCAGCGTTGACCCCACCGGGACAGCGTACGTTGAGCAGTTCTTC; CDR3 protein: CSVDPTGTAYVEQFF; D gene: TRBD1; J gene: TRBJ2-1; clone size: many; V gene: TRBV29-1
CDR3 DNA: TGCGCCAGCAGCTTGGTTGCCGGTAGCGGCACAGATACGCAGTATTTT; CDR3 protein: CASSLVAGSGTDTQYF; D gene: -; J gene: TRBJ2-3; clone size: -; V gene: TRBV5-1
CDR3 DNA: TGTGCCATTGCCGAGCAGGCCGGGGAGCTGTTTTTT; CDR3 protein: CAIAEQAGELFF; D gene: -; J gene: TRBJ2-2; clone size: -; V gene: TRBV10-3
CDR3 DNA: TGTGCCAGCAGCTCGGACGGGGGCAGCTCCTACAATGAGCAGTTCTTC; CDR3 protein: CASSSDGGSSYNEQFF; D gene: -; J gene: TRBJ2-1; clone size: many; V gene: TRBV5-6
CDR3 DNA: TGTGCCAGCAGTCAAAGAGCCTACCCAGACAATGAGCAGTTCTTC; CDR3 protein: CASSQRAYPDNEQFF; D gene: -; J gene: TRBJ2-1; clone size: -; V gene: TRBV6-1
CDR3 DNA: TGTGCCAGCAGAACAGGGACGAGGCAGCCCCAGCATTTT; CDR3 protein: CASRTGTRQPQHF; D gene: -; J gene: TRBJ1-5; clone size: -; V gene: TRBV6-1
CDR3 DNA: TGTGCCAGCAGCCAAACAGGGGGTCCCTATGGCTACACCTTC; CDR3 protein: CASSQTGGPYGYTF; D gene: TRBD1; J gene: TRBJ1-2; clone size: -; V gene: TRBV14
CDR3 DNA: TGTGCCAGCGGCCTATCGGGACACTCATACAATGAGCAGTTCTTC; CDR3 protein: CASGLSGHSYNEQFF; D gene: -; J gene: TRBJ2-1; clone size: few; V gene: TRBV27
CDR3 DNA: TGTGCCAGCAGTCCCATCGGGGGAGGGGACTACAATGAGCAGTTCTTC; CDR3 protein: CASSPIGGGDYNEQFF; D gene: TRBD2; J gene: TRBJ2-1; clone size: -; V gene: TRBV28
CDR3 DNA: TGTGCCAGCAGTTTTTCCGGGAGTAAGTACGAGCAGTACTTC; CDR3 protein: CASSFSGSKYEQYF; D gene: -; J gene: TRBJ2-7; clone size: few; V gene: TRBV27
CDR3 DNA: TGTGCCACCAGCAGAGATAGTTCGGGAGGGGTCGAGCAGTACTTC; CDR3 protein: CATSRDSSGGVEQYF; D gene: TRBD2; J gene: TRBJ2-7; clone size: -; V gene: TRBV15
CDR3 DNA: TGTGCCAGCAGCGTAGCCTCAAGAGGACAGAACTATGGCTACACCTTC; CDR3 protein: CASSVASRGQNYGYTF; D gene: -; J gene: TRBJ1-2; clone size: -; V gene: TRBV9
CDR3 DNA: TGTGCCAGCAGTTTCGTAATGAACACTGAAGCTTTCTTT; CDR3 protein: CASSFVMNTEAFF; D gene: -; J gene: TRBJ1-1; clone size: -; V gene: TRBV12-3/TRBV12-4
CDR3 DNA: TGTGCCAGCAGTTCCGACAGTGAGCAGTTCTTC; CDR3 protein: CASSSDSEQFF; D gene: -; J gene: TRBJ2-1; clone size: -; V gene: TRBV27
CDR3 DNA: TGTGCCAGCAGCCTTTTGGACACCGGGGAGCTGTTTTTT; CDR3 protein: CASSLLDTGELFF; D gene: -; J gene: TRBJ2-2; clone size: few; V gene: TRBV27
CDR3 DNA: TGTGCCAGCAGCACCCCCGGGACTAGTGGGCGCAATGAGCAGTTCTTC; CDR3 protein: CASSTPGTSGRNEQFF; D gene: TRBD2; J gene: TRBJ2-1; clone size: few; V gene: TRBV11-1